The T cell receptor beta chain described here comes from a study of T-cell reconstitution after alpha-beta-depleted transplantation in children. General study findings and limits: Where alpha-beta T cells came from about two months after transplant was reportedly several hundred expanded graft clones. Among T cells one year after transplant, newly produced cells accounted for most counts and diversity. It was surviving recipient T cells and thymic progenitors that gave some patients high TCRbeta diversity at day 60.

In its sample, this clonotype was seen a few times. Its matching antigen is unknown. Trimming pared 6 bases from V and 10 bases from J, leaving 13 bases between. The CDR3 consists of 12 residues. Looked up from germline, CDR1 is PRHDT and CDR2 is FYEKMQ (reference sequence). Library preparation (for TCRbeta) was performed with unique molecular identifiers. One entry per CDR3 protein, called by TCRdb with MiXCR from the PCR reads. The data show about 980,000 distinct CDR3 sequences, with 25% to 30% seen just once and about 28% held by the top ten. This clonotype was sampled from a boy under three years old who had a stem cell transplant for SCID, so the T cells may come from the graft donor. The rearrangement uses TRBV13 and TRBJ2-1; D may be TRBD2 (5 bases). The sample here was PBMCs, mostly from graft donor cells, taken 360 days after TCRalphabeta/CD19-depleted stem cell transplant. This chain's CDR3 is CASSEGQGEQFF. The CDR3 coding sequence is TGTGCCAGCAGTGAGGGCCAAGGGGAGCAGTTCTTC.